These 25 T cell receptor beta chains share one sample of origin, sequenced in a study of T cell changes during pregnancy in multiple sclerosis. Produced via immunoSEQ multiplex PCR; TCRdb's table is partial and in-frame only. The sample includes over 20,000 clones, 70% to 90% of them seen just once. The material was CD8+ T cells from peripheral blood mononuclear cells, obtained in the second trimester of pregnancy. These receptor sequences come from a female donor in good health, enrolled as a control in a pregnancy study.

This clone was picked up a small number of times. The chain is built from TRBV6-1 and TRBJ2-5, with D maybe TRBD2 (6 bases). The V end was cut by 6 bases, the J end by 7 bases, with 12 bases between. The germline gives CDR1 MNHNS, CDR2 SASEGT. The CDR3 runs 12 residues. CDR3 sequence: CASRGAGGTQYF. The DNA for the CDR3 is TGTGCCAGCAGGGGAGCCGGGGGGACCCAGTACTTC.

The V and J genes are TRBV6-5 and TRBJ1-2; 8 positions match TRBD1. Germline CDR1 MNHEY, CDR2 SVGAGI. V was pared by 2 bases and J by 0 bases, with 2 bases of the junction left unmatched. The length of the CDR3 is 15 residues. The CDR3 DNA follows: TGTGCCAGCAGTTACGGACAGGGACCTAACTATGGCTACACCTTC. Amino acid sequence: CASSYGQGPNYGYTF.

This chain uses TRBV4-3 with TRBJ1-5; TRBD1 aligns across 7 bases. This CDR3 has 15 residues. CDR1 is LGHNA and CDR2 is YSLEER in the germline V gene. The junction had 6 bases not matched to a gene; V was cut back by 2 bases and J by 5 bases. The CDR3 DNA is TGCGCCAGCAGCCAAAGGACAGGATTCGATCAGCCCCAGCATTTT. Its protein product is CASSQRTGFDQPQHF.

The rearrangement uses TRBV6-5 and TRBJ2-7; 8 bases map to TRBD2. Germline V lookup: CDR1 MNHEY, CDR2 SVGAGI. Losses at the gene ends were 2 bases for V and 2 bases for J; bases not matched to a gene: 5. This CDR3 comprises 15 residues. The CDR3 nucleotides are TGTGCCAGCAGTTACCGCGGGGGGTCACCCTACGAGCAGTACTTC. Translating it yields CASSYRGGSPYEQYF.

The CDR3 DNA reads TGTGCCAGCAGCTTGGGCAGGCAATCGAACACCGGGGAGCTGTTTTTT. Translating it yields CASSLGRQSNTGELFF. This chain joins TRBV7-9 and TRBJ2-2; D unresolved. Germline V CDR1 and CDR2: SEHNR, FQNEAQ (reference sequence). The V end was cut by 3 bases, the J end by 0 bases, with 11 bases between. The CDR3 has 16 amino acids.

The chain recombines TRBV5-1 with TRBJ2-7; the D gene is possibly TRBD2 (6 bases). The germline gives CDR1 SGHRS, CDR2 YFSETQ. V was clipped by 2 bases and J by 0 bases, with 6 bases between them. The CDR3 is made up of 13 amino acids. CDR3 DNA sequence: TGCGCCAGCAGCTTCGGGGGCTCCTACGAGCAGTACTTC. It specifies CASSFGGSYEQYF.

Regarding this clone: A much larger clone lies one base from this, so it may be a read error. The chain is built from TRBV6-4 and TRBJ2-3; 8 bases map to TRBD1. The germline V gene has CDR1 MRHNA and CDR2 SNTAGT. V lost 3 bases to trimming and J lost 4 bases; unmatched junction nucleotides: 6. This CDR3 spans 15 amino acids. The chain's CDR3 is CASSEGAGGADTQYF. CDR3 coding DNA: TGTGCCAGCAGTGAAGGGGCAGGGGGCGCAGATACGCAGTATTTT.

The chain carries TRBV11-2 and TRBJ2-5; 9 bases line up with TRBD2. CDR1 SGHAT and CDR2 FQNNGV come from the germline V gene. There are 16 residues in the CDR3. Germline trimming cut 4 bases from V and 5 bases from J; bases unmatched to any gene: 11. CDR3 residues: CASSYSGTSLGETQYF. For the CDR3, the DNA is TGTGCCAGCAGCTACTCGGGGACTAGCTTAGGGGAGACCCAGTACTTC. The full variable domain, rest sourced from reference TRBV11-2 and TRBJ2-5, is EAGVAQSPRYKIIEKRQSVAFWCNPISGHATLYWYQQILGQGPKLLIQFQNNGVVDDSQLPKDRFSAERLKGVDSTLKIQPAKLEDSAVYLCASSYSGTSLGETQYFGPGTRLLVL.

This clone was recorded once. At one end, the junction sequence differs from germline, possibly due to a read error. Written as DNA, the CDR3 is TGTGCCAGCAGTTTTAGGGGCCCCCCCGGCTTC. It encodes CASSFRGPPGF. The chain has TRBV28 and TRBJ2-7, with D possibly TRBD1 on 5 matching bases. The CDR3 runs 11 residues. Germline V gene data show CDR1 as MDHEN and CDR2 as SYDVKM. The whole variable domain, remainder taken from reference TRBV28 and TRBJ2-7, is DVKVTQSSRYLVKRTGEKVFLECVQDMDHENMFWYRQDPGLGLRLIYFSYDVKMKEKGDIPEGYSVSREKKERFSLILESASTNQTSMYLCASSFRGPPGFGPGTRLTVT.

The chain combines TRBV4-3 with TRBJ2-7; D might be TRBD2 (6 bases). There are 16 residues in the CDR3. The germline V gene encodes CDR1 LGHNA and CDR2 YSLEER. The V and J ends lost 0 bases and 5 bases respectively, with 17 bases between them. CDR3 region: CASSQDPPGSVNEQYF. The CDR3 DNA sequence: TGCGCCAGCAGCCAAGATCCTCCCGGGAGTGTAAACGAGCAGTACTTC.

The chain links TRBV6-5 to TRBJ1-2; the match to TRBD1 covers 8 bases. Germline-derived CDR1 and CDR2 are MNHEY and SVGAGI. With V trimmed by 4 bases and J by 6 bases, 4 bases remained unmatched. The CDR3 consists of 13 residues. The CDR3 DNA follows: TGTGCCAGCAGTTTGACAGGGGCGGATGGCTACACCTTC. Amino acid sequence: CASSLTGADGYTF.

This chain joins TRBV13 and TRBJ2-4; 8 nucleotides agree with TRBD1. Germline lookup yields CDR1 PRHDT and CDR2 FYEKMQ (reference sequence). J gave up 8 bases and V 5 bases, and 8 bases lay outside the gene matches. The length of the CDR3 is 14 residues. CDR3 region: CASSPQGVLDIQYF. The CDR3 bases are TGTGCCAGCAGCCCACAGGGGGTTTTAGACATTCAGTACTTC.

This chain joins TRBV4-3 and TRBJ2-2; 7 bases align to TRBD1. Germline V gene data show CDR1 as LGHNA and CDR2 as YSLEER. The CDR3 covers 17 residues. V lost 5 bases to trimming and J lost 6 bases; unmatched junction nucleotides: 15. The CDR3 spells CASSKYLAGGRSGELFF. CDR3 in DNA: TGCGCCAGCAGCAAATACCTCGCAGGGGGTCGCTCCGGGGAGCTGTTTTTT.

This chain joins TRBV7-9 and TRBJ2-1; perhaps TRBD2 as D (6 bases). In germline, CDR1 is SEHNR, CDR2 FQNEAQ (reference sequence). CDR3 length equals 12 residues. Deletions cut 5 bases from V and 6 bases from J, with 8 bases between. The CDR3 sequence: CASSRSGNEQFF. CDR3 in DNA: TGTGCCAGCAGCCGTAGCGGCAATGAGCAGTTCTTC.

The CDR3 coding sequence is TGTGCCATTGGGACAGGTCCCAATGAGCAGTTCTTC. This codes for CAIGTGPNEQFF. This chain links TRBV10-3 with TRBJ2-1; 8 nucleotides line up with TRBD1. This CDR3 is 12 amino acids long. Germline assignment: CDR1 ENHRY and CDR2 SYGVKD. J gave up 6 bases and V 9 bases, and 4 bases lay outside the gene matches.

The chain has TRBV7-9 and TRBJ2-1, with D perhaps TRBD2 (6 bases). Germline V gives CDR1 SEHNR, CDR2 FQNEAQ (reference sequence). The CDR3 is made up of 12 amino acids. V was cut by 6 bases and J by 7 bases, with 10 bases left in between. CDR3: CASREGGNEQFF. The CDR3 DNA follows: TGTGCCAGCAGGGAGGGCGGGAATGAGCAGTTCTTC.

The chain is built from TRBV15 and TRBJ1-2; no firm D call. Trimming pared 0 bases from V and 6 bases from J, leaving 14 bases between. The CDR3 has 15 residues. Germline lookup yields CDR1 LNHNV and CDR2 YYDKDF (reference sequence). This CDR3 reads CATSRDWVGRDGYTF. The CDR3 DNA sequence: TGTGCCACCAGCAGAGATTGGGTCGGGAGGGATGGCTACACCTTC.

This chain links TRBV7-6 with TRBJ2-3; TRBD2 aligns across 11 bases. There are 16 residues in the CDR3. The J segment lost 5 bases and the V segment lost 5 bases, leaving 9 bases of the junction unmatched. Germline CDR1 is SGHVS and CDR2 is FNYEAQ. The CDR3 DNA reads TGTGCCAGCAGCCCCATTAGCGGGGGGGCGGTAGATACGCAGTATTTT. Its protein product is CASSPISGGAVDTQYF.

J is TRBJ2-1 and V is TRBV7-2; 8 bases align to TRBD2. This CDR3 contains 15 residues. CDR1 is SGHTA and CDR2 is FQGNSA in the germline V gene. The V gene end was trimmed by 8 bases and the J gene end by 1 base; junction bases not matched to a gene: 7. CDR3 nucleotide sequence: TGTGCCAGCGGCGGGAGGACCGTTTCCTACAATGAGCAGTTCTTC. Translation: CASGGRTVSYNEQFF.

The chain recombines TRBV5-1 with TRBJ2-4; the D gene is possibly TRBD1 (5 bases). Germline-derived CDR1 and CDR2 are SGHRS and YFSETQ. CDR3 length: 14 residues. Trimming took 4 bases from V and 3 from J, leaving 11 bases between them. CDR3 nucleotide sequence: TGCGCCAGCAGCCCCGACAGCTACAAAAACATTCAGTACTTC. Its protein is CASSPDSYKNIQYF.

V is TRBV28 and J is TRBJ2-2; 8 bases are shared with TRBD1. Germline CDR1 and CDR2: MDHEN and SYDVKM. This CDR3 spans 14 amino acids. The junction had 5 bases not matched to a gene; V was cut back by 5 bases and J by 6 bases. CDR3 sequence reads: CASSRTGLSGELFF. Here the CDR3 DNA reads TGTGCCAGCAGTCGGACAGGGCTGTCCGGGGAGCTGTTTTTT.

This chain links TRBV11-2 with TRBJ2-1; tentatively, D is TRBD2 (7 bases). The CDR3 loop spans 17 amino acids. With 4 bases removed from V and 5 bases from J, the gap between germline ends came to 21 bases. From germline, CDR1 is SGHAT and CDR2 FQNNGV. CDR3 sequence reads: CASSSAGGGAYDNEQFF. CDR3 sequence (DNA): TGTGCCAGCAGCTCCGCCGGAGGGGGGGCTTACGACAATGAGCAGTTCTTC.

CDR3 protein: CASSLRGRNTEAFF. DNA of the CDR3: TGTGCCAGCAGCTTAAGGGGGCGGAACACTGAAGCTTTCTTT. The chain is built from TRBV5-4 and TRBJ1-1; 7 bases line up with TRBD1. With V trimmed by 2 bases and J by 1 base, 2 bases remained unmatched. The CDR3 length is 14 residues. Germline CDR1 and CDR2: SGHNT and YYREEE (reference sequence).

The V and J genes are TRBV27 and TRBJ2-1; 11 positions match TRBD2. The germline CDR1 and CDR2 sequences are MNHEY and SMNVEV (reference sequence). The CDR3 runs 17 residues. V gave up 4 bases and J gave up 4 bases; unmatched junction bases: 9. Written as DNA, the CDR3 is TGTGCCAGCAGTTCCACCCCCGGGACTAGCGGTTACAATGAGCAGTTCTTC. This sequence encodes CASSSTPGTSGYNEQFF.

The chain uses TRBV2 and TRBJ1-3, with TRBD1 identical over 7 bases. Looked up from germline, CDR1 is SNHLY and CDR2 is FYNNEI. The CDR3 is 16 amino acids. Trimming cost V 4 bases and J 0 bases; bases outside gene matches: 6. The CDR3 bases are TGTGCCAGCAGTGGCTGGGACAGCCACTCTGGAAACACCATATATTTT. Translating it yields CASSGWDSHSGNTIYF. The whole variable domain, filled in from reference TRBV2 and TRBJ1-3, reads EPEVTQTPSHQVTQMGQEVILRCVPISNHLYFYWYRQILGQKVEFLVSFYNNEISEKSEIFDDQFSVERPDGSNFTLKIRSTKLEDSAMYFCASSGWDSHSGNTIYFGEGSWLTVV.